This T cell receptor (beta chain) appears in the sequencing data of a study of T cell responses to AZD1222 COVID-19 vaccine. Whole-study findings and limits: Of spike-specific TCRs, nearly half reportedly target regions left unmutated in variants.

Trimming cost V 0 bases and J 4 bases, with 10 bases left between them. The CDR3 runs 15 residues. Germline CDR1 is MNHEY and CDR2 is SVGAGI. A remark on this clone: What it recognizes is unknown.

Data came from immunoSEQ multiplex PCR; TCRdb stores just in-frame clones and leaves some out. The sample consists of 150,000 to 180,000 clones, less than 90% of them appearing once. The sequence derives from an adult in good health. The rearrangement uses TRBV6-5 and TRBJ1-5; a possible D gene is TRBD1 (6 bases). Sequencing used peripheral blood, obtained on day 0 of MenACWY control vaccination. The CDR3 DNA reads as TGTGCCAGCAGTTACTCGCAAACAGGGAATCAGCCCCAGCATTTT. Amino acid sequence: CASSYSQTGNQPQHF.